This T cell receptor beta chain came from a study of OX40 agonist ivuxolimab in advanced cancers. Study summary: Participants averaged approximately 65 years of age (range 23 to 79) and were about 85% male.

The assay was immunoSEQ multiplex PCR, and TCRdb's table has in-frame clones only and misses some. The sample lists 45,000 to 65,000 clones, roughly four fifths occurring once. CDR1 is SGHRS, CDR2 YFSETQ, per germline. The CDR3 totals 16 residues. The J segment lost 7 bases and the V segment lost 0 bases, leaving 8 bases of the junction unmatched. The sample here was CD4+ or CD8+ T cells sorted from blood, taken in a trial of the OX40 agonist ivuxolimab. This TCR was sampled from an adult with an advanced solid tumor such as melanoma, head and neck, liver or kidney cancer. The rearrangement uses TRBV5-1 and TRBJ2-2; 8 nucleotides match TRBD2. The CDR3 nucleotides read TGCGCCAGCAGCTTGGACGGGGGGGCCCCTGGCGGGGAGCTGTTTTTT. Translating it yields CASSLDGGAPGGELFF.